This T cell receptor beta chain was captured by sequencing in a study of human T cells and chemical hapten exposure. Turning to the study itself: A patient group, mainly female, showed alopecia areata, totalis or universalis.

The time point denotes: patch test 3, about 24 weeks after DPC sensitization. The treatment is: therapeutic diphenylcyclopropenone sensitization with weekly scalp DPC. Venepuncture was done earlier than the placement of each patch test. This clonotype was seen repeatedly, ten times or more. No antigen is known for it. The CDR3 is 14 amino acids. Germline assignment: CDR1 MNHEY and CDR2 SMNVEV (reference sequence). Losses at the gene ends were 3 bases for V and 7 bases for J; bases not matched to a gene: 2. Study findings and constraints: Versus controls, expanded TCRs had significantly more large CDR3 similarity clusters.

Single cDNA molecules in the library carried unique molecular identifiers attached during preparation. TCRdb used MiXCR to reprocess the RACE reads, holding one entry per CDR3 protein. The profile shows tens of thousands of distinct CDR3 sequences, 13% of them singletons. The rearrangement uses TRBV27 and TRBJ2-7, with 14 bases matching TRBD2. Here the sequenced sample was whole blood, taken in connection with sensitization to the hapten diphenylcyclopropenone (DPC). The sequence was obtained from a woman between 50 and 59 years old with alopecia areata. Some clones in this sample may be carry-over from other donors' samples. CDR3 loop: CASSLGLAGVEQYF. CDR3 sequence (DNA): TGTGCCAGCAGTTTGGGACTAGCGGGAGTTGAGCAGTACTTC.